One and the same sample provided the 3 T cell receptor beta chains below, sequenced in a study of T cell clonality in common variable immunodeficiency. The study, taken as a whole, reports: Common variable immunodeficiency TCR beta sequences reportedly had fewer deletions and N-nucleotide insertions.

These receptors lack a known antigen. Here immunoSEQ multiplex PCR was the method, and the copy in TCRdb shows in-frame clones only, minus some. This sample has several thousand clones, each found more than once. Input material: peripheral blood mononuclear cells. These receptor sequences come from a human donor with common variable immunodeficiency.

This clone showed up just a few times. Here the CDR3 reads CASSIAGRGTGELFF. The sequenced CDR3 bases are TGTGCCAGTAGTATAGCGGGTCGGGGCACCGGGGAG. V usage is TRBV19 and J usage is TRBJ2-2; D possibly corresponds to TRBD2 (5 bases). The CDR3 extends 3 residues past the end of the read, so its final part is completed from the germline J gene. Germline assignment: CDR1 LNHDA and CDR2 SQIVND (reference sequence). The V gene lost 1 base and the J gene lost 4 bases, with 10 bases spanning the gap. The CDR3 runs to 15 residues.

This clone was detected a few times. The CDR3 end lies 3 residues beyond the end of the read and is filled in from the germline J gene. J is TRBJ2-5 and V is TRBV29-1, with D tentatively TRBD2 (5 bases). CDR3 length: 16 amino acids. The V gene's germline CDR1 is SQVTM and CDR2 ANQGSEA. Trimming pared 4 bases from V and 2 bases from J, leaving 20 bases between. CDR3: CSVAGEFGRRQETQYF. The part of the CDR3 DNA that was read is TGCAGCGTTGCCGGGGAGTTTGGCAGGAGACAAGAGACC. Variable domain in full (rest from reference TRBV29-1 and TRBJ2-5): SAVISQKPSRDICQRGTSLTIQCQVDSQVTMMFWYRQQPGQSLTLIATANQGSEATYESGFVIDKFPISRPNLTFSTLTVSNMSPEDSSIYLCSVAGEFGRRQETQYFGPGTRLLVL.

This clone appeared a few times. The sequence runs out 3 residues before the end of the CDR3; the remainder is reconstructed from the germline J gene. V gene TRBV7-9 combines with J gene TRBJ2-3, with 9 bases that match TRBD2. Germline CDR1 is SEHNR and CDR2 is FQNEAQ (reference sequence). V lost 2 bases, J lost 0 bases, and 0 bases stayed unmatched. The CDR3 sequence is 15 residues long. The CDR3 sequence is CASSLTSGSTDTQYF. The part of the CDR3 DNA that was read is TGTGCCAGCAGCTTAACTAGCGGGAGCACAGATACG. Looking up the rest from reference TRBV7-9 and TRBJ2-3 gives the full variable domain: DTGVSQNPRHKITKRGQNVTFRCDPISEHNRLYWYRQTLGQGPEFLTYFQNEAQLEKSRLLSDRFSAERPKGSFSTLEIQRTEQGDSAMYLCASSLTSGSTDTQYFGPGTRLTVL.